The 21 T cell receptor beta chains given below trace back to one sample, sequenced in a study of PD-L1 blockade in urothelial cancer listed by TCRdb under 2017. Receptor libraries were prepared by the immunoSEQ multiplex PCR assay. The table comes from immuneACCESS by way of TCRdb, which keeps in-frame sequences with V and J called. Part of the clones is missing from these tables; in studies checked, under half for an unresolved V gene and the rest for unknown reasons. Within this sample are some 71,000 clones, with around four fifths of them counted one time only. The ten largest clones represent 6.7% of the sample. The time point label here, explained by the study, means: pretreatment peripheral blood. This material consisted of PBMCs, taken around atezolizumab (anti-PD-L1) treatment. The receptors come from a man aged 40-49 years with urothelial cancer.

The chain employs TRBV6-5 and TRBJ2-7, with 12 nucleotides matching TRBD2. CDR1 and CDR2 (germline): MNHEY, SVGAGI. V lost 5 bases, J lost 2 bases, and 1 base stayed unmatched. The CDR3 is made up of 14 amino acids. Written as DNA, the CDR3 is TGTGCCAGCAGTCTAGCGGGAGGGACCTACGAGCAGTACTTC. Protein product: CASSLAGGTYEQYF.

V is TRBV7-2 and J is TRBJ1-2; maybe TRBD1 (5 bases). Germline lookup yields CDR1 SGHTA and CDR2 FQGNSA. The CDR3 spans 15 residues. The V end was cut by 2 bases, the J end by 8 bases, with 18 bases between. The CDR3 nucleotides read TGTGCCAGCAGCTTACTAGGCAGGGCCAGTTCGGGCTACACCTTC. This codes for CASSLLGRASSGYTF.

The chain couples TRBV12-5 to TRBJ1-1; a weak D match, TRBD1 (6 bases). The V and J ends lost 7 bases and 0 bases respectively, with 12 bases between them. The CDR3 contains 14 residues. Germline CDR1 reads LGHNT; CDR2 reads FRNRAP. CDR3 nucleotides: TGTGCTAGTGCGAGGGGGGGAATGAACACTGAAGCTTTCTTT. This encodes CASARGGMNTEAFF. Combining the CDR3 with reference TRBV12-5 and TRBJ1-1 gives the whole variable domain DARVTQTPRHKVTEMGQEVTMRCQPILGHNTVFWYRQTMMQGLELLAYFRNRAPLDDSGMPKDRFSAEMPDATLATLKIQPSEPRDSAVYFCASARGGMNTEAFFGQGTRLTVV.

The chain is built from TRBV21-1 and TRBJ2-3; the table names TRBD2, a call not compared with the DNA. TRBV21-1 constitutes a pseudogene. CDR3 length: 16 amino acids. The chain's CDR3 is CASSGKRDAFEGTQYF. The DNA for the CDR3 is TGTGCCAGCAGCGGAAAGCGGGATGCTTTTGAGGGTACGCAGTATTTT.

The chain recombines TRBV30 with TRBJ2-1; 10 bases are a match to TRBD2. Losses at the gene ends were 0 bases for V and 8 bases for J; bases not matched to a gene: 13. This CDR3 has 17 residues. Looked up from germline, CDR1 is GTSNPN and CDR2 is SVGIG (reference sequence). CDR3 coding DNA: TGTGCCTGGAGTGTCCGTTGGGCTAGCGGGAGTTCCCATGAGCAGTTCTTC. Residues: CAWSVRWASGSSHEQFF. The full variable domain, rest sourced from reference TRBV30 and TRBJ2-1, is SQTIHQWPATLVQPVGSPLSLECTVEGTSNPNLYWYRQAAGRGLQLLFYSVGIGQISSEVPQNLSASRPQDRQFILSSKKLLLSDSGFYLCAWSVRWASGSSHEQFFGPGTRLTVL.

This clone was counted only a few times. The chain has TRBV25-1 and TRBJ2-2; a possible D gene is TRBD2 (6 bases). The germline V gene has CDR1 MGHDK and CDR2 SYGVNS. V lost 5 bases, J lost 7 bases, and 11 bases lay in between. CDR3 size: 13 residues. CDR3 protein: CASSSGGVGELFF. The CDR3 DNA sequence: TGTGCCAGCAGTTCCGGAGGGGTCGGGGAGCTGTTTTTT.

The CDR3 sequence is CASRMGQGSNQPQHF. The DNA of the CDR3 is TGTGCCAGCAGAATGGGACAGGGAAGCAATCAGCCCCAGCATTTT. V usage is TRBV6-1 and J usage is TRBJ1-5; 9 nucleotides match TRBD1. CDR3 size: 15 residues. Trimming at V came to 6 bases and at J to 1 base, leaving 4 bases not matched to a gene. The germline CDR1 and CDR2 sequences are MNHNS and SASEGT.

The chain employs TRBV5-1 and TRBJ2-3; 8 nucleotides align to TRBD2. The CDR3 runs to 14 residues. Germline loops: CDR1 SGHRS, CDR2 YFSETQ. The trim removed 0 bases at V and 5 bases at J, leaving 2 bases unmatched. CDR3 nucleotide sequence: TGCGCCAGCAGCTTGGCCGGGAGGGTAGATACGCAGTATTTT. Protein: CASSLAGRVDTQYF.

The J gene is TRBJ1-4, the V gene TRBV9; no reliable D call. Trimming shortened V by 1 base and J by 7 bases, and 17 bases separated the two germline ends. This CDR3 has 16 residues. The germline V gene has CDR1 SGDLS and CDR2 YYNGEE. The CDR3 here is CASSVSTGGLSEKLFF. In DNA form, the CDR3 reads TGTGCCAGCAGCGTATCAACCGGAGGTCTCAGTGAAAAACTGTTTTTT.

The gene calls are TRBV10-3 and TRBJ2-5; 9 bases are shared with TRBD1. CDR3 size: 14 residues. Trimming removed 4 bases from V and 5 bases from J; junction bases left unmatched: 5. Per germline, CDR1 ENHRY and CDR2 SYGVKD. The CDR3 DNA sequence: TGTGCCATCAGTGTACAGGGGGCGGGTGAGACCCAGTACTTC. This translates into CAISVQGAGETQYF.

The chain links TRBV5-1 to TRBJ1-3, with 7 bases aligning to TRBD1. Germline lookup yields CDR1 SGHRS and CDR2 YFSETQ. This CDR3 spans 15 amino acids. The trim removed 4 bases at V and 2 bases at J, leaving 6 bases unmatched. The DNA for the CDR3 is TGCGCCAGCAGCCCCCGAACAGGGGCTGGAAACACCATATATTTT. Translation gives CASSPRTGAGNTIYF.

This clone was seen a handful of times. This chain uses TRBV5-1 with TRBJ2-3; D not resolved. The CDR3 covers 12 residues. Germline V gene data show CDR1 as SGHRS and CDR2 as YFSETQ. Trimming took off 7 bases at V and 2 bases at J, with 8 bases between the two ends. DNA for the CDR3: TGCGCCAGCGTAGACTTCACAGATACGCAGTATTTT. Amino acids: CASVDFTDTQYF.

The chain couples TRBV6-5 to TRBJ1-3; TRBD1 is a possible D gene (5 bases). Germline V lookup: CDR1 MNHEY, CDR2 SVGAGI. Trimming pared 3 bases from V and 1 base from J, leaving 10 bases between. CDR3 length equals 15 residues. The chain's CDR3 is CASSYSGMSGNTIYF. CDR3 DNA: TGTGCCAGCAGTTATTCAGGGATGTCTGGAAACACCATATATTTT.

V is TRBV28 and J is TRBJ2-7; D possibly corresponds to TRBD1 (6 bases). Trimming stripped 6 bases from V and 0 bases from J, with 15 bases between. Looked up from germline, CDR1 is MDHEN and CDR2 is SYDVKM. The CDR3 is made up of 15 amino acids. In DNA form, the CDR3 reads TGTGCCAGCAGCATAGGGGGTGTAAGCTCCTACGAGCAGTACTTC. Translated: CASSIGGVSSYEQYF.

The chain carries TRBV13 and TRBJ2-3, with 12 bases that match TRBD2. Looked up from germline, CDR1 is PRHDT and CDR2 is FYEKMQ (reference sequence). V was pared by 2 bases and J by 5 bases, with 5 bases of the junction left unmatched. This CDR3 is built from 16 residues. The CDR3 region is CASSLKLAGGEDTQYF. The CDR3 DNA reads as TGTGCCAGCAGCTTAAAACTAGCGGGAGGCGAAGATACGCAGTATTTT.

The J gene is TRBJ2-7, the V gene TRBV11-2, with 7 bases lining up with TRBD2. This CDR3 region has 14 residues. The ends lost 1 base at V and 6 bases at J; junction bases unmatched: 6. The germline gives CDR1 SGHAT, CDR2 FQNNGV. CDR3 residues: CASSLGGGPGEQYF. As DNA, the CDR3 is TGTGCCAGCAGCTTAGGGGGAGGGCCCGGCGAGCAGTACTTC.

V is TRBV19 and J is TRBJ1-1; 7 bases are a match to TRBD1. The CDR3 extends over 14 amino acids. V shed 3 bases, J shed 1 base, and the junction held 2 bases outside the gene matches. The germline CDR1 and CDR2 sequences are LNHDA and SQIVND (reference sequence). CDR3 sequence (DNA): TGTGCCAGTAGTATTGGGACAGCGAACACTGAAGCTTTCTTT. It yields the protein CASSIGTANTEAFF.

The V gene is TRBV19, the J gene TRBJ1-1, with TRBD1 matching 7 bases. The CDR3 extends over 14 amino acids. Germline CDR1 is LNHDA and CDR2 is SQIVND (reference sequence). V shed 4 bases and J 0 bases; nucleotides not matched to a gene: 2. The DNA of the CDR3 is TGTGCCAGTAGTAGGGGACAGTTGAACACTGAAGCTTTCTTT. It yields the protein CASSRGQLNTEAFF.

V is TRBV4-1 and J is TRBJ1-5; 8 positions agree with TRBD1. The germline V gene has CDR1 MGHRA and CDR2 YSYEKL. V lost 4 bases and J lost 5; bases outside the gene matches: 7. CDR3 length: 15 residues. The CDR3 DNA follows: TGCGCCAGCAGCCGCTCAGGGGGCAGGGATCAGCCCCAGCATTTT. This codes for CASSRSGGRDQPQHF.

This chain joins TRBV19 and TRBJ2-3, with TRBD2 matching over 7 bases. The CDR3 totals 13 residues. The germline CDR1 and CDR2 sequences are LNHDA and SQIVND (reference sequence). Trimming removed 8 bases from V and 4 bases from J; junction bases left unmatched: 6. Written as DNA, the CDR3 is TGTGCCAGTTCTGCGGGAGTATCAGATACGCAGTATTTT. Translation: CASSAGVSDTQYF.

The CDR3 bases are TGTGCCAGCAGTTTAATACCCTCCGCGGGGACCCAGTACTTC. Its protein is CASSLIPSAGTQYF. This chain links TRBV27 with TRBJ2-5; TRBD2 might be the D (5 bases). The CDR3 has 14 amino acids. Between the trimmed V and J ends, which lost 2 bases and 7 bases, there was a span of 14 bases. Germline lookup yields CDR1 MNHEY and CDR2 SMNVEV (reference sequence).